This T cell receptor (beta chain) was identified in a study of cytomegalovirus exposure and HLA in healthy donors (dated by TCRdb to about 2017). Broadly, across the study: According to an earlier analysis of 550 to 700 of the donors, 200 million or so T cells yielded 117 million unique TCR beta sequences and less than 300 Gb of sequence data. Genome-wide SNP genotypes for about 65% of the roughly 670 donors were used in a later genetic analysis, which treated that subset as a discovery cohort. An earlier analysis of approximately 640 of the donors applied high-throughput TCR beta sequencing to assess whether each TCR beta V gene segment acted as functional or pseudogenic. Approximately 310 gigabases of sequencing data and approximately 85 million unique TCR sequences were included in an early release covering roughly 700 HLA-typed donors. To study patterns of TCR occurrence, a later analysis re-analyzed previously published TCR beta repertoires from around 700 donors and added high-resolution HLA genotyping. Among about 360 genotyped donors of the cohort, an average of approximately 240,000 unique TCR beta nucleotide sequences were sequenced per donor, about a sixth of them non-productive. HLA typing covered class I and class II loci at four-digit resolution. Every discovery cohort repertoire had been produced on one sequencing platform. Because of strong linkage in the cohort, roughly five DR-DQ haplotypes were treated as single units for association and clustering. In addition to the first cohort of around 670 subjects, a separate validation cohort of approximately 130 different subjects was used. The study combined high-throughput TCR immunosequencing, statistical association of individual TCRs with disease status, and machine learning to predict cytomegalovirus infection status. The genetic ancestry cluster associated with self-reported Caucasian donors included 80% to 90% of the 300 to 450 genotyped donors. The aim of the study was to test whether cataloging public T cell receptors could identify signatures of past pathogen exposure. Rather than using new phenotypic data, the later analysis identified candidate immune exposures from TCR beta sequences and from how often those sequences occurred across donors. The T cell repertoires of under 750 subjects were profiled by immunosequencing and related to cytomegalovirus serostatus. Typing coverage differed by locus: A, B, C, DRB1 and DQB1 were typed in roughly 620-630 donors, DQA1 in about 550, DPA1 in 600 to 610, and DPB1 in 450 to 490. Donor age, sex, ethnicity and CMV serostatus were compiled together with the repertoire data. What the authors observed across the whole study: HLA typing was unavailable for some donors at each locus, so association tests used only the typed subset. Linkage disequilibrium might explain the correlated functional status among segregating V segments, but an unknown experimental factor could not be ruled out. In vitro tests confirmed that a few of the cytomegalovirus-associated TCR beta chains recognize cytomegalovirus antigens. In an earlier analysis of 587 of the donors, most TCR beta V segments appeared in productive rearrangements about 87% or about 30% of the time, broadly matching IMGT annotations. Some IMGT-functional V segments, including TRBV6-2 and TRBV6-3, could not be distinguished by the 87-base-pair reads and were therefore excluded. The classifier was reported to diagnose cytomegalovirus status with high specificity and sensitivity in both the original cohort and the validation cohort. A later analysis associated about 17,000 TCR beta sequences with specific HLA alleles at a false discovery rate of 0.05. In a later genetic analysis, fewer N-insertions in productive TCRs were reported among donors in an Asian-associated ancestry cluster than the roughly 700-donor mean. The study gave a list of some 150 TCR beta chains associated with cytomegalovirus. The authors suggested that the approach could potentially be extended to other disease states and immunological phenotypes. In a later analysis, most CMV-associated TCR beta chains were found to appear HLA-restricted, with HLA associations seemingly driven largely by CMV exposure. In a later analysis, the rate of TCR association differed among HLA loci, with DRB1 alleles having the most associated TCRs and HLA-C alleles having the fewest. Strong co-occurrence of HLA alleles, especially DR and DQ, made assigning TCR associations to individual alleles difficult. Across donors, most TCR sequences were observed very rarely, whereas some public TCRs were present in many individuals. Presence/absence analyses assumed roughly uniform sequencing depth across donors, an assumption that may not hold. CMV serostatus was the only immune exposure information available for the cohort. In a later analysis, HLA-associated TCR beta chains were found to be more clonally expanded and to have lower generation probabilities than equally common non-associated chains. A later genetic analysis associated a missense DCLRE1C variant with V-gene and J-gene trimming of TCR beta chains, and an independent cohort replicated the association. A cluster of highly shared sequence variants was judged likely to be a technical artifact of the sequencing pipeline. A further reported finding was that TCR beta sequences accurately predicted the HLA-A and HLA-B alleles for most subjects in the first cohort. The cohort was sequenced for TCR beta chains only, and without alpha or paired-chain data the features that could be detected were limited. Because counts were too low, fewer than 20 rarely observed V segments, including chromosome 9 orphons, were excluded from the earlier analysis of fewer than 650 of the donors. A later analysis reported that several top co-occurrence clusters appeared linked to parvovirus B19, influenza, CMV and Epstein-Barr virus.

The library relied on the immunoSEQ multiplex PCR assay. The multiplex PCR relied on a mix of 60 forward primers for TCR Vbeta segments and 13 reverse primers for TCR Jbeta segments. The CDR3 region of rearranged TCR beta genes was amplified from genomic DNA with a multiplex PCR assay. The Illumina HiSeq System was used to sequence the amplified TCR beta libraries as 87-base-pair reads. The source study handled its data this way. Across the 500 to 750 repertoires, a later analysis counted approximately 75 million unique TCR beta chains, about 10 million of which were shared by at least two donors. Raw reads were error-corrected and collapsed into unique sequences with a nearest-neighbor algorithm that merged closely related sequences to remove PCR and sequencing errors. To assign V, D and J gene segments, CDR3 sequences were aligned to IMGT reference sequences. For a sequence to be retained, a match of at least six nucleotides to both a V gene segment and a J gene segment was required. Rearrangements were classified as productive when the CDR3 lacked stop codons and remained in frame with V and J, and all other rearrangements were classified as non-productive. Following IMGT convention, CDR3 was defined as the stretch from the second conserved V-encoded cysteine up to the conserved J-encoded phenylalanine. In an earlier analysis of approximately 590 of the donors, sequences lacking an unambiguous match to a single V gene segment were excluded. In an earlier analysis of 587 of the donors, a V segment was called functional when productive rearrangements were above 56.7%, and segregating when the standard deviation between donors exceeded 5%. A statistical classification framework was built to diagnose cytomegalovirus status from the catalog of TCR beta chain sequences. In a later analysis, V and J genes were assigned by comparing TCR nucleotide sequences against IMGT/GENE-DB human TR gene sequences. In a later analysis, CDR3 sequences and most-parsimonious VDJ recombination scenarios were assigned using the TCRdist pipeline. In a later analysis, each TCR beta chain was defined by its CDR3 amino acid sequence together with its V-gene family, and reads without a unique V-gene family were excluded. As a way to deal with suspected cross-contamination and a sequencing artifact, a later analysis dropped approximately 590 nucleotide sequences that were highly shared and had low generation probability. For each public chain, a later analysis derived a clonal expansion index from normalized ranks of inferred template counts within each repertoire. In a later analysis, generation probabilities were computed using a VDJ recombination model fitted to out-of-frame rearrangements, and the results were checked against IGoR. In a later analysis, hypergeometric tests were used to score TCR-TCR, TCR-HLA and TCR-CMV co-occurrence, with a repertoire-size bias correction applied to TCR pairs. To estimate false discovery rates, a later analysis permuted the HLA or CMV assignments 20 times. A later analysis grouped co-occurring TCRs with DBSCAN, adding TCRdist sequence similarity when clustering within HLA-allele-positive subsets. Co-occurrence clustering excluded repertoires with fewer than 30,000 or more than 120,000 public chains, plus five with anomalous nucleotide sharing. TCRdb retrieved this table from immuneACCESS and kept in-frame rearrangements only. Not all clones are present; in checked studies, unresolved V genes account for under half, and no reason is known for the remainder. Clonal size and the V and J genes are those of that table, whereas D and trimming came from the DNA. The sample table holds 150,000 to 200,000 clones, of which 82% were seen once. The ten largest make up about 1.5% of the sample.

This clone came up a few times. Its antigen remains unidentified. No base qualities exist here, and no much larger clone lies one base off it. CDR3 length: 12 amino acids, cysteine to phenylalanine. Left in the record is the CDR3 DNA by itself, 36 bases read in frame from the first base. From a lookup of the germline V gene (reference sequence), CDR1 and CDR2 are GTSNPN and SVGIG. V was cut back by 2 bases and J by 10 bases, leaving a gap of 14 bases between them. In total, 666 healthy bone marrow donors made up the cohort. At the time of sampling, every cohort member was nominally healthy, though immune exposures that went unrecorded were likely present. The donor was CMV seronegative and belonged to the group of several hundred seronegative cohort members. Every donor gave a peripheral blood sample, and the peripheral blood mononuclear cells from that sample were used for TCR beta sequencing. Genomic DNA was extracted from the blood cell samples with the Qiagen DNeasy Blood Extraction Kit.

Sequenced sample: PBMCs. The V and J genes are TRBV30 and TRBJ1-1; a tentative D match to TRBD1 spans 5 bases. The sequence came from a man aged 35-49 years in good health and CMV-seronegative. At the DNA level, the sequence is TGTGCCTGGAGTATAGGGGAAAGAGGAGCTTTCTTT. The encoded protein is CAWSIGERGAFF.